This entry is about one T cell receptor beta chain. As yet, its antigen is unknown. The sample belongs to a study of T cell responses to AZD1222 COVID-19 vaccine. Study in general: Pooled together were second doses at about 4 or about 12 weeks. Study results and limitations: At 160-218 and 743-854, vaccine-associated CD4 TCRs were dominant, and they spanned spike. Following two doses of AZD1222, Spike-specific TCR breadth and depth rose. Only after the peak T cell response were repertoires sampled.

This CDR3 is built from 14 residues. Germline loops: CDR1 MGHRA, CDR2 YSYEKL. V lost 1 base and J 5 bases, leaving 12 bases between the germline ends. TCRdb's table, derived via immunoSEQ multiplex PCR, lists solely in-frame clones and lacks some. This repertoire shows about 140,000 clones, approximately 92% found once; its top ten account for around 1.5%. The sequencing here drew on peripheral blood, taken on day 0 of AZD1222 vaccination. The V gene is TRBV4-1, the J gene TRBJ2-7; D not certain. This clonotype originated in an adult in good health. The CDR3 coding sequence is TGCGCCAGCAGCCAAGGACTCCCTGGTGACGAGCAGTACTTC. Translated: CASSQGLPGDEQYF.